This T cell receptor beta chain came from a study of blood T cell repertoires in COVID-19 (dated by TCRdb to 2019 to 2021). Regarding the study in general: Samples from collaborators originated in the United States, Italy and Spain and spanned both the acute and convalescent phases of COVID-19. Samples came from the ongoing ImmuneRACE study (first 160 participants) plus 1,254 subjects from 6 global collaborators. Nearly every sample came with metadata listing a de-identified subject ID, COVID-19 status, age in years and sex. The repertoires were released in a freely available public database intended as a resource for research on the immune response to SARS-CoV-2. The material from the prospective study consisted of cDNA or gDNA derived from T cells, B-cell-depleted T cells, or PBMCs. Where HLA class I and class II types were available, the types were taken from metadata supplied by the sample provider, not from assay-based typing. The dataset comprised deeply sampled blood TCRbeta repertoires from subjects exposed to, actively infected with, or recovered from COVID-19. Findings and caveats that apply to the study as a whole: How much clinical and demographic metadata was included differed by source and by participant, and the metadata was provided uncurated.

At the junction V is shortened by 3 bases and J by 0 bases, with 8 bases in between. The germline V gene yields MDHEN for CDR1 and SYDVKM for CDR2. From the cysteine up to the phenylalanine, the CDR3 has a length of 15 residues. The read is trimmed to its CDR3 DNA, 45 bases read in frame from base 1. One collaborating source in Seattle enrolled patients while the patients were actively infected and followed the patients over time throughout the course of disease. Collaborating institutions collected whole blood in K2EDTA tubes following their own protocols. For TCRbeta analysis, collaborator samples were shipped as frozen whole blood, as isolated PBMCs, or as DNA extracted from either sample type. TCRbeta CDR3 regions were amplified from genomic DNA using the immunoSEQ Assay, a bias-controlled multiplex PCR. The paper's processing steps were these. Within the assay, amplification of reference gene primers was used to estimate how many nucleated cells each sample contained. Sequence reads were collapsed and filtered to measure the absolute abundance of every unique TCRbeta CDR3 rearrangement. For each sample, productive Simpson clonality was calculated as the square root of Simpson's diversity index over productive rearrangements. The table was pulled from immuneACCESS by TCRdb, which kept in-frame rearrangements only. Such tables lose some clones; where checked, under half of the loss comes from unresolved V genes, and the rest has no known cause. For V, J and clone size, that table is used; D and trimming come from the DNA. The sample yields a few hundred thousand clones; roughly 88% were counted once. Around 13% of the sample lies in the top ten.

Remarks on this clone: What this receptor recognizes is not known. No base-level quality is on record; no much larger clone is a single base apart.

Sample: peripheral blood. The chain is encoded by TRBV28 joined to TRBJ2-2; a tentative D call is TRBD2 (6 bases match). The receptor was derived from a woman aged 45-65 years with COVID-19, enrolled during active disease. The base sequence is TGTGCCAGCAGTTTCGGGGACTCGAACACCGGGGAGCTGTTTTTT. Its translation is CASSFGDSNTGELFF. Supplemented by the reference TRBV28 and TRBJ2-2 proteins around the CDR3, the complete variable domain is DVKVTQSSRYLVKRTGEKVFLECVQDMDHENMFWYRQDPGLGLRLIYFSYDVKMKEKGDIPEGYSVSREKKERFSLILESASTNQTSMYLCASSFGDSNTGELFFGEGSRLTVL.